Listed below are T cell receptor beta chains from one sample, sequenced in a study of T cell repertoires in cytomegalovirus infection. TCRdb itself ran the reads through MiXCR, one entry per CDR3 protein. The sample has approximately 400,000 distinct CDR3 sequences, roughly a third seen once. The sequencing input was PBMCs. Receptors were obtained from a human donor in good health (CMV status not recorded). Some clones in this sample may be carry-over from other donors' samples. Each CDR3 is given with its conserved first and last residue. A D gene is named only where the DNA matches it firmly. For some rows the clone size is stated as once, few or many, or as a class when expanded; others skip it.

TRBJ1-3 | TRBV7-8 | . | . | CASSRLGSGNTIYF | TGTGCCAGCAGCCGTTTGGGCTCTGGAAACACCATATATTTT
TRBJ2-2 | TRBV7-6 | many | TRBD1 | CASSLSGQGAAGELFF | TGTGCCAGCAGCTTATCTGGTCAGGGGGCTGCCGGGGAGCTGTTTTTT
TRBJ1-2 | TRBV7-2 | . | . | CASSLLGASYGYTF | TGTGCCAGCAGTCTTTTGGGGGCCTCCTATGGCTACACCTTC
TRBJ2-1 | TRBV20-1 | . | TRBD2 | CSARDGAGGPYNEQFF | TGCAGTGCTAGAGATGGGGCGGGGGGACCTTACAATGAGCAGTTCTTC
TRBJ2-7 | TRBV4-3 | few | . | CASSPAMTFREQYF | TGCGCCAGCAGCCCAGCGATGACATTTCGGGAGCAGTACTTC
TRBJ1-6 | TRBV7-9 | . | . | CASSHFEGPAYSPLHF | TGTGCCAGCAGCCATTTTGAGGGACCTGCGTACTCACCCCTCCACTTT
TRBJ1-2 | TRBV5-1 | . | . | CASSLDSKVGYTF | TGCGCCAGCAGCTTGGATAGCAAGGTTGGCTACACCTTC
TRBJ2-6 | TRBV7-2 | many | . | CASSLDTSSGANVLTF | TGTGCCAGCAGCTTGGACACCTCCTCTGGGGCCAACGTCCTGACTTTC
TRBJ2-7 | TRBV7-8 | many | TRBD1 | CASSSPGQGSREQYF | TGTGCCAGCAGCTCACCGGGACAGGGGTCGAGGGAGCAGTACTTC
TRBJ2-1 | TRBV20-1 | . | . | CSARDPRAGASYNEQFF | TGCAGTGCTAGAGATCCGAGGGCGGGTGCATCCTACAATGAGCAGTTCTTC
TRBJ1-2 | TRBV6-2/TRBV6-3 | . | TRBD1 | CASSKTGTDGYTF | TGTGCCAGCAGTAAGACCGGGACAGATGGCTACACCTTC
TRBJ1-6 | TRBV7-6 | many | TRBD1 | CASTRQGAWNSPLHF | TGTGCCAGCACCCGACAGGGGGCTTGGAATTCACCCCTCCACTTT
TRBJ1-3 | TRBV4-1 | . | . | CASSQDKGRTGNTIYF | TGCGCCAGCAGCCAAGATAAAGGCAGAACTGGAAACACCATATATTTT
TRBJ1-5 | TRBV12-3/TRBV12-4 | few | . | CASSLGAADQPQHF | TGTGCCAGCAGCCTCGGGGCCGCAGATCAGCCCCAGCATTTT
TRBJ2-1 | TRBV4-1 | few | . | CASSQDRGSYNEQFF | TGCGCCAGCAGCCAAGATCGAGGTAGCTACAATGAGCAGTTCTTC
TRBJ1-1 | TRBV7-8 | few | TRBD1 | CASSWRDRLNTEAFF | TGTGCCAGCAGCTGGCGGGACAGGTTGAACACTGAAGCTTTCTTT
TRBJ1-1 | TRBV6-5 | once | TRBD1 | CASSADRGGTEAFF | TGTGCCAGCAGCGCCGACAGGGGAGGCACTGAAGCTTTCTTT
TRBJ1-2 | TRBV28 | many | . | CASTPGSYGYTF | TGTGCCAGCACCCCTGGGTCCTATGGCTACACCTTC
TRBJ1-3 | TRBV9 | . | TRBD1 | CASSAAGGSGNTIYF | TGTGCCAGCAGCGCCGCAGGGGGCTCTGGAAACACCATATATTTT
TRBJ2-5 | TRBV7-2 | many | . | CASSPFPAPPGETQYF | TGTGCCAGCAGCCCTTTTCCGGCTCCCCCGGGGGAGACCCAGTACTTC
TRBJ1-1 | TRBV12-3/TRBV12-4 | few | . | CASRLQGYTEAFF | TGTGCCAGCAGGCTACAGGGTTACACTGAAGCTTTCTTT
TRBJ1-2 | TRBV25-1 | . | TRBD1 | CASSESGRGENGYTF | TGTGCCAGCAGTGAATCGGGCAGGGGGGAGAACGGCTACACCTTC
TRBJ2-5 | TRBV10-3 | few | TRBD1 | CAISESWGRQGALETQYF | TGTGCCATCAGTGAGTCATGGGGACGACAGGGGGCATTGGAGACCCAGTACTTC
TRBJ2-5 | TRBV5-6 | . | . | CASSWSRGILQETQYF | TGTGCCAGCAGCTGGAGCAGGGGTATACTCCAAGAGACCCAGTACTTC
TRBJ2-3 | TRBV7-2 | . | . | CASSLRATTDTQYF | TGTGCCAGCAGCTTGCGGGCCACCACAGATACGCAGTATTTT
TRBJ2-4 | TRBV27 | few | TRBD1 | CASSPRTGDLAKNIQYF | TGTGCCAGCAGTCCCCGGACAGGGGATTTGGCCAAAAACATTCAGTACTTC
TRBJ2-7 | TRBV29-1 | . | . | CSAATWVTYEQYF | TGCAGCGCCGCTACCTGGGTCACCTACGAGCAGTACTTC
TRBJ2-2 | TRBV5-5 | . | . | CASSLLGGNTGELFF | TGTGCCAGCAGCTTGTTGGGCGGGAACACCGGGGAGCTGTTTTTT
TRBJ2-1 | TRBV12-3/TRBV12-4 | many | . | CASSFRRGLYNEQFF | TGTGCCAGCAGTTTTAGGAGGGGGCTATACAATGAGCAGTTCTTC
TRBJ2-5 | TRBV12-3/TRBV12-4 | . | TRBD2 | CASSRAGGPEETQYF | TGTGCCAGCAGCCGAGCGGGGGGCCCCGAGGAGACCCAGTACTTC
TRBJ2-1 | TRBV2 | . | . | CATPKLRGEGEQFF | TGTGCCACCCCGAAACTAAGGGGGGAGGGTGAGCAGTTCTTC
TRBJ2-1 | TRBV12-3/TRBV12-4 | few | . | CASSLRDTLPYNEQFF | TGTGCCAGCAGTTTAAGGGACACCTTACCGTACAATGAGCAGTTCTTC
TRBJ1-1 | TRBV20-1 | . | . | CSASGLNEAFF | TGCAGTGCTAGCGGCCTGAACGAAGCTTTCTTT
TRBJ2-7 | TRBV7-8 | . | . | CASSLVPDPGTYEQYF | TGTGCCAGCAGCTTAGTCCCCGACCCGGGTACCTACGAGCAGTACTTC
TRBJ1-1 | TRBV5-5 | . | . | CASSRDDGWGNTEAFF | TGTGCCAGCAGCCGCGATGACGGATGGGGGAACACTGAAGCTTTCTTT
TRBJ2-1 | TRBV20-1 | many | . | CSARDLGHLDEQFF | TGCAGTGCTAGAGATCTGGGACATTTAGATGAGCAGTTCTTC
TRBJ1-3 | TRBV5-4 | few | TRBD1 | CASSRQGISSGNTIYF | TGTGCCAGCAGCAGACAGGGGATAAGCTCTGGAAACACCATATATTTT
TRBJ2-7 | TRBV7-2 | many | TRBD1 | CASSFLSTGNYEQYF | TGTGCCAGCAGCTTTCTCTCGACAGGGAACTACGAGCAGTACTTC
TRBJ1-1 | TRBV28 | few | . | CASSTVQGMVDTEAFF | TGTGCCAGCAGTACGGTTCAGGGTATGGTGGACACTGAAGCTTTCTTT
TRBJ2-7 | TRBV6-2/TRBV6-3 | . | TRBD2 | CASSGGAGGYEQYF | TGTGCCAGCAGCGGGGGGGCAGGAGGCTACGAGCAGTACTTC
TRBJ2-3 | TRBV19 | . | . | CASSIDSPDTQYF | TGTGCCAGTAGTATTGACAGTCCAGATACGCAGTATTTT
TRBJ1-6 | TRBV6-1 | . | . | CASSLERTALSSYGSPLHF | TGTGCCAGCAGTCTCGAACGGACCGCGCTCTCCTCTTATGGTTCACCCCTCCACTTT
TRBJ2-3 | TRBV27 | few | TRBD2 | CASRDLGLDPDTQYF | TGTGCCAGCAGGGACCTCGGACTAGACCCAGATACGCAGTATTTT
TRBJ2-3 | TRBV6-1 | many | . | CASKTDTSTDTQYF | TGTGCCAGCAAGACAGATACTAGCACAGATACGCAGTATTTT
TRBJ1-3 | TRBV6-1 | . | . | CASSLFPGGHSGNTIYF | TGTGCCAGCAGTCTTTTTCCCGGGGGGCACTCTGGAAACACCATATATTTT
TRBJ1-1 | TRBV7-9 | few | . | CASSLAGSEAFF | TGTGCCAGCAGCTTAGCTGGGTCTGAAGCTTTCTTT
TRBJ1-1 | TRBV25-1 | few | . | CASSDRTNTEAFF | TGTGCCAGCAGTGACCGAACAAATACTGAAGCTTTCTTT
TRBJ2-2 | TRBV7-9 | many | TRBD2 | CASSATSGGPNTGELFF | TGTGCCAGCAGCGCGACTAGCGGGGGACCGAACACCGGGGAGCTGTTTTTT
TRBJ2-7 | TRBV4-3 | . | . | CASSLRQGGYEQYF | TGCGCCAGCAGTCTTCGTCAGGGGGGGTACGAGCAGTACTTC
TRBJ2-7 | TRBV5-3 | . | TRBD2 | CASSLVSGGTSYEQYF | TGTGCCAGCAGCTTGGTGAGCGGGGGGACCTCCTACGAGCAGTACTTC
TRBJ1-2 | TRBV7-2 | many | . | CASSLAGQGRGYTF | TGTGCCAGCAGCTTAGCTGGGCAGGGGCGCGGCTACACCTTC
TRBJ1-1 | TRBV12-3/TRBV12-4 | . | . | CASSLDGGVHTEAFF | TGTGCCAGCAGTTTGGATGGTGGGGTGCACACTGAAGCTTTCTTT
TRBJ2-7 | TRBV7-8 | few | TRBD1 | CASSFRDRGGYEQYF | TGTGCCAGCAGCTTCCGGGACAGGGGAGGCTACGAGCAGTACTTC
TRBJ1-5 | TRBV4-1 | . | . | CAGSQEPPGSDHPQHF | TGCGCCGGCAGCCAAGAGCCACCGGGGTCGGACCATCCCCAGCATTTT